These T cell receptor beta chains were read from a single sample in a study of identical twins. Using its own MiXCR run on the 5' RACE reads, TCRdb lists one record per CDR3 protein. Of around 530,000 distinct CDR3 sequences listed, 13% to 15% are singletons. These data were also filed under a second study, of yellow fever vaccine responses in identical twins.

Sequenced sample: CD4+ T cells sorted from blood. These receptor sequences come from a woman between 18 and 29 years old in good health. CDR3s include the opening cysteine and the closing phenylalanine or tryptophan. Fields, in order: J gene, D gene, clone size, V gene, CDR3 DNA, CDR3 protein. D genes are given only for firm matches. Size values are once, few and many counts, or a class for expanded clones, and some rows have none.

>TRBJ2-1|.|few|TRBV10-1
TGCGCCAGCAGTGTGGGGGGACCGAGATACAATGAGCAGTTCTTC
CASSVGGPRYNEQFF
>TRBJ1-1|.|.|TRBV20-1
TGCAGTGCCCCGAACGGGCAGGCGGCGGGGGAAGCTTTCTTT
CSAPNGQAAGEAFF
>TRBJ2-5|TRBD2|.|TRBV5-1
TGCGCCTCAGCAGTTCAAGCGGGGGGCCAAGAGACCCAGTACTTC
CASAVQAGGQETQYF
>TRBJ2-5|.|many|TRBV29-1
TGCAGCGCGCGTCAAGGAACTCAAGAGACCCAGTACTTC
CSARQGTQETQYF
>TRBJ2-1|TRBD2|.|TRBV28
TGTGCCAGCAATGAACTAGCGGGAGGGCCCGGTGAGCAGTTCTTC
CASNELAGGPGEQFF
>TRBJ2-5|TRBD1|.|TRBV5-6
TGTGCCAGCAGCCTTATTGACAGGGGGGCAGGAGAGACCCAGTACTTC
CASSLIDRGAGETQYF
>TRBJ2-7|.|.|TRBV14
TGTGCCAGCAACAGGGCCCGACACCACTCCTACGAGCAGTACTTC
CASNRARHHSYEQYF
>TRBJ2-5|.|.|TRBV11-2
TGTGCCAGCAGCTTAGATCTGAGGCTAGTCGAGACCCAGTACTTC
CASSLDLRLVETQYF
>TRBJ2-5|.|.|TRBV6-1
TGTGCCAGCAGCAAACAGGGTCTAAACGGGGAGACCCAGTACTTC
CASSKQGLNGETQYF
>TRBJ1-5|.|few|TRBV12-3/TRBV12-4
TGTGCCAGCAGCCCAAAGGGCAATCAGCCCCAGCATTTT
CASSPKGNQPQHF
>TRBJ2-7|TRBD2|.|TRBV12-3/TRBV12-4
TGTGCCAGCAGCGGACTAGCGGGAACGGGCGAGCAGTACTTC
CASSGLAGTGEQYF
>TRBJ2-3|.|few|TRBV6-1
TGTGCCAGCAGTCCGACTAGCCAGGGGGGGATTGGAACAGATACGCAGTATTTT
CASSPTSQGGIGTDTQYF
>TRBJ2-3|.|.|TRBV24-1
TGTGCCACCAGTGGACAGATCACAGATACGCAGTATTTT
CATSGQITDTQYF
>TRBJ2-5|.|.|TRBV7-2
TGTGCCAGCAGCTCCGGGGACCTATATTCACAAGAGACCCAGTACTTC
CASSSGDLYSQETQYF
>TRBJ2-5|.|few|TRBV4-1
TGCGCCAGCAGCCAAGTAAGGGGCCAAGAGACCCAGTACTTC
CASSQVRGQETQYF
>TRBJ2-7|.|few|TRBV20-1
TGCAGTGCTACCGGGACTCTCCGGGAAGTCTTC
CSATGTLREVF
>TRBJ2-1|TRBD2|few|TRBV6-5
TGTGCCAGCAGTTATCAAGCTAGCGGGAGAGTTAATGAGCAGTTCTTC
CASSYQASGRVNEQFF
>TRBJ1-1|TRBD1|.|TRBV10-1
TGCGCCAGCAGTGAGGGACAGGGGTCACTTGAAGCTTTCTTT
CASSEGQGSLEAFF
>TRBJ1-2|.|.|TRBV3-1
TGTGCCAGCAGCCAGGGAAGTATCTATGGCTACACCTTC
CASSQGSIYGYTF
>TRBJ2-2|.|once|TRBV10-3
TGTGCCATCTGTGAGTCATCACTTGACACCGGGGAGCTGTTTTTT
CAICESSLDTGELFF
>TRBJ2-5|TRBD1|.|TRBV27
TGTGCCAGCAGTCCCCGTTCTACAGGGGAAGAGACCCAGTACTTC
CASSPRSTGEETQYF
>TRBJ2-3|.|many|TRBV12-3/TRBV12-4
TGTGCCAGCAGTCTGAGGTCAGGCACAGATACGCAGTATTTT
CASSLRSGTDTQYF
>TRBJ2-1|.|many|TRBV12-3/TRBV12-4
TGTGCCAGCAGCATCGGGGCCCCTTCCTACAATGAGCAGTTCTTC
CASSIGAPSYNEQFF
>TRBJ2-7|TRBD2|few|TRBV6-6
TGTGCCAGCAGGGGGGGGGTTGACTACGAGCAGTACTTC
CASRGGVDYEQYF
>TRBJ2-2|.|many|TRBV27
TGTGCCAGCAGTTTATCGACATTCTCCACCGGGGAGCTGTTTTTT
CASSLSTFSTGELFF
>TRBJ2-5|.|.|TRBV20-1
TGCAGTGCGACACGGGGCGGGGAAGAGACCCAGTACTTC
CSATRGGEETQYF
>TRBJ2-1|TRBD2|.|TRBV5-1
TGCGCCAGCAGCCGCCAGGCTCCGGGAGGACCGTACAATGAGCAGTTCTTC
CASSRQAPGGPYNEQFF
>TRBJ2-7|TRBD2|few|TRBV5-4
TGTGCCAGCAGCACAAGTCCTAGCGGGGACTACGAGCAGTACTTC
CASSTSPSGDYEQYF
>TRBJ2-1|.|.|TRBV28
TGTGCCAGCAGCCTCGGAGGGCGGCGCTCCTACAATGAGCAGTTCTTC
CASSLGGRRSYNEQFF
>TRBJ2-7|TRBD2|few|TRBV6-5
TGTGCCAGCAGTTCCCTCACTAGCGGGAGCGACTACGAGCAGTACTTC
CASSSLTSGSDYEQYF
>TRBJ1-2|TRBD1|few|TRBV5-6
TGTGCCAGCAGTAAATACAGGGGGAACTATGGCTACACCTTC
CASSKYRGNYGYTF
>TRBJ2-2|TRBD2|.|TRBV4-2
TGTGCCAGCAGCCAACCCACTAGCGGGAGGTCGACCGGGGAGCTGTTTTTT
CASSQPTSGRSTGELFF
>TRBJ1-1|TRBD1|.|TRBV7-8
TGTGCCAGCAGCGGAAAACAGGGGGCGCCGGCTGAAGCTTTCTTT
CASSGKQGAPAEAFF
>TRBJ2-5|.|few|TRBV7-9
TGTGCCAGCAGCTTAGCTGGGGGATCCGAGACCCAGTACTTC
CASSLAGGSETQYF
>TRBJ2-4|.|few|TRBV28
TGTGCCAGCAGCGAGGCGGTAAAAAACATTCAGTACTTC
CASSEAVKNIQYF
>TRBJ1-1|.|few|TRBV25-1
TGTGCCAGCGGGACGTACGGCACTGAAGCTTTCTTT
CASGTYGTEAFF
>TRBJ2-2|.|.|TRBV12-3/TRBV12-4
TGTGCCAGCAGTCCCCCCCGCAAAGCGAACACCGGGGAGCTGTTTTTT
CASSPPRKANTGELFF
>TRBJ2-3|.|few|TRBV2
TGTGCCAGCAGTGAAGCCGGGTTAGCAGATACGCAGTATTTT
CASSEAGLADTQYF
>TRBJ2-4|.|few|TRBV5-1
TGCGCCAGCAGCTTGGGTGCAGGGTCCGAGAACATTCAGTACTTC
CASSLGAGSENIQYF
>TRBJ1-5|TRBD1|few|TRBV15
TGTGCCACCAGCAGCACCGGGACAGGGTTAAGTCAGCCCCAGCATTTT
CATSSTGTGLSQPQHF
>TRBJ1-1|TRBD1|many|TRBV5-1
TGCGCCAGCAGCTTAGAAAGGACAGGGGAAGCTTTCTTT
CASSLERTGEAFF
>TRBJ2-1|.|.|TRBV6-5
TGTGCCAGCAGTTATCCTGGGGACTTCTCCTACAATGAGCAGTTCTTC
CASSYPGDFSYNEQFF
>TRBJ2-2|.|.|TRBV18
TGTGCCAGCCTGCGGGGACTTTCGAACACCGGGGAGCTGTTTTTT
CASLRGLSNTGELFF
>TRBJ1-4|.|few|TRBV7-2
TGTGCCAGCAGCTCCCAGCTTGGACCTAATGAAAAACTGTTTTTT
CASSSQLGPNEKLFF
>TRBJ1-2|TRBD1|few|TRBV10-3
TGTGCCATCATGGGGACAGGCTATGGCTACACCTTC
CAIMGTGYGYTF
>TRBJ2-1|.|.|TRBV12-3/TRBV12-4
TGTGCCAGCAGAAAAACAGGGGGGGTCACTAAGAACAATGAGCAGTTCTTC
CASRKTGGVTKNNEQFF
>TRBJ2-3|TRBD1|.|TRBV5-1
TGCGCCAGCAGCAAAACCAAGATAGGGGGCGTCGCAGATACGCAGTATTTT
CASSKTKIGGVADTQYF
>TRBJ2-5|.|.|TRBV18
TGTGCCAGCTCACCTGTGACGATTGAGACCCAGTACTTC
CASSPVTIETQYF
>TRBJ1-6|.|.|TRBV12-3/TRBV12-4
TGTGCCAGCACCCAGGGAGGGTCACCCCTCCACTTT
CASTQGGSPLHF
>TRBJ2-2|.|many|TRBV4-1
TGCGCCAGCAGCCAGTATGACGGGGAGCTGTTTTTT
CASSQYDGELFF
>TRBJ1-4|TRBD1|.|TRBV14
TGTGCCAGCAGCCAAGTCCGGGACAGAACTAATAGGAATGAAAAACTGTTTTTT
CASSQVRDRTNRNEKLFF
>TRBJ1-5|.|few|TRBV12-3/TRBV12-4
TGTGCCAGCACCAGGTCGGGTTTCAGCAATCAGCCCCAGCATTTT
CASTRSGFSNQPQHF
>TRBJ2-7|TRBD2|.|TRBV20-1
TGCAGTGTTTTCCAACTAGCGCCGTCCTACGAGCAGTACTTC
CSVFQLAPSYEQYF
>TRBJ2-5|.|.|TRBV3-1
TGTGCCAGCAGCCACACAGGTGTCCAAGAGACCCAGTACTTC
CASSHTGVQETQYF
>TRBJ2-5|TRBD1|once|TRBV7-6
TGTGCCAGCAGCCTTATCCCCTCTCCCTTGACAGGGGGCAGCGAGACCCAGTACTTC
CASSLIPSPLTGGSETQYF